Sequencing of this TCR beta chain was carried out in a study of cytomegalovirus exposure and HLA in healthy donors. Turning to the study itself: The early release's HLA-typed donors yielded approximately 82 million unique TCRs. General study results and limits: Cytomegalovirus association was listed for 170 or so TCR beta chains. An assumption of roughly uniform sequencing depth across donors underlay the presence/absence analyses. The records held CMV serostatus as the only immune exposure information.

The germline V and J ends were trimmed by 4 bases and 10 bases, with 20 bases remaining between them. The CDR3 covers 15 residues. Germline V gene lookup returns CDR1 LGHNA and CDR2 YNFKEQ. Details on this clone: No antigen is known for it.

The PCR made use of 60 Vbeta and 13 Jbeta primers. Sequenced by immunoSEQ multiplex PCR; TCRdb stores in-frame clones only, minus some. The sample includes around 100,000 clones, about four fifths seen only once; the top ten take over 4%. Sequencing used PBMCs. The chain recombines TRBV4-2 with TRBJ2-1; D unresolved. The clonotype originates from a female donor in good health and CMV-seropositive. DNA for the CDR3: TGTGCCAGCAGCCTTATAGGCGTCGGAGAGCAAGAGCAGTTCTTC. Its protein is CASSLIGVGEQEQFF.